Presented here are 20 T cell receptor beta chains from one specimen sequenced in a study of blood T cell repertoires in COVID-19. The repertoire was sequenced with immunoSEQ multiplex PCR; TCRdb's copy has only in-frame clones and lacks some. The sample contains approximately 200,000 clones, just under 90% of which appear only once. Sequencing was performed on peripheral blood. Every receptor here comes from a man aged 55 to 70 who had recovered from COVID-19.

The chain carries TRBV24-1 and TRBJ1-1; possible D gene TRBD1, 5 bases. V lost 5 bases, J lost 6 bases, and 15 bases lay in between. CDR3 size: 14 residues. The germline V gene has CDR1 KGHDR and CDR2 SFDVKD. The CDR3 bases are TGTGCCACCAGTGTCAGAGGACAATCGGCTGAAGCTTTCTTT. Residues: CATSVRGQSAEAFF.

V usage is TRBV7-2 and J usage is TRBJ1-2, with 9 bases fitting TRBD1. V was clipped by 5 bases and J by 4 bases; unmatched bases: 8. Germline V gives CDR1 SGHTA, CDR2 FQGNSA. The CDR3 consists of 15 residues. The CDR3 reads CASSRDRVGGYGYTF. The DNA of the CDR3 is TGTGCCAGCAGCCGGGACAGGGTGGGAGGCTATGGCTACACCTTC.

CDR3 nucleotides: TGTGCCAGCTCACCAAAGAGTAGCGGGAACTATGGCTACACCTTC. This gives the protein CASSPKSSGNYGYTF. The V gene is TRBV18, the J gene TRBJ1-2; no clear D. The CDR3 has 15 residues. V lost 2 bases and J lost 2, with 12 bases in between. CDR1 and CDR2 from the germline V gene are KGHSH and LQKENI. Full variable domain (rest looked up from reference TRBV18 and TRBJ1-2): NAGVMQNPRHLVRRRGQEARLRCSPMKGHSHVYWYRQLPEEGLKFMVYLQKENIIDESGMPKERFSAEFPKEGPSILRIQQVVRGDSAAYFCASSPKSSGNYGYTFGSGTRLTVV.

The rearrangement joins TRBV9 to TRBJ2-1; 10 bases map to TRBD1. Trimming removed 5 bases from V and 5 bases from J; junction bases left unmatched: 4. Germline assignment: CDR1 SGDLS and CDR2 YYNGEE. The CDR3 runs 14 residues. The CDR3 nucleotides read TGTGCCAGCAGGAGGGGACAGGGGAACAATGAGCAGTTCTTC. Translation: CASRRGQGNNEQFF.

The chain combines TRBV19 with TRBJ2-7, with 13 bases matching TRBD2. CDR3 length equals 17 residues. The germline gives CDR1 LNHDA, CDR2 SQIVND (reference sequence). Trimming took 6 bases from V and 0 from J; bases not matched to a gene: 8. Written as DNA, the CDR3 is TGTGCCAGTAGCTGGACTAGCGGGGGTTCCAGCTCCTACGAGCAGTACTTC. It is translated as CASSWTSGGSSSYEQYF.

In DNA, the CDR3 is TGTGCCAGCAGCAAAGGACAGGGGGATCACTATGGCTACACCTTC. It encodes CASSKGQGDHYGYTF. The J gene is TRBJ1-2, the V gene TRBV21-1; TRBD1 is taken as the D call from the table, unchecked against the DNA. TRBV21-1 is reported as a pseudogene. This CDR3 is built from 15 residues.

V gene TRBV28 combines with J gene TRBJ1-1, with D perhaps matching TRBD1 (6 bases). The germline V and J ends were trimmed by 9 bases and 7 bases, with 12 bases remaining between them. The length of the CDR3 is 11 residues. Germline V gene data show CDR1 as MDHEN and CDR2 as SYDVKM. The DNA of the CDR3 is TGTGCCAGTGATAGGGGGGGTGAAGCTTTCTTT. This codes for CASDRGGEAFF.

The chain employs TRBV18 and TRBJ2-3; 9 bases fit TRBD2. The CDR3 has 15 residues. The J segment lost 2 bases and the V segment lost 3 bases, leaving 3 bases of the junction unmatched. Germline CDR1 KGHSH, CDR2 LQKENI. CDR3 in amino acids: CASSPTSGYTDTQYF. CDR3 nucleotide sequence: TGTGCCAGCTCACCGACTAGCGGTTACACAGATACGCAGTATTTT.

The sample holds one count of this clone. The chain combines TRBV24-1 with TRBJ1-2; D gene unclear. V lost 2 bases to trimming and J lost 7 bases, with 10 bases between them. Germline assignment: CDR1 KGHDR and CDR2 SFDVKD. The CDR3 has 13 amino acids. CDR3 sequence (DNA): TGTGCCACCAGTGATTCCCGTGTCGGTGGCTACACCTTC. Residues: CATSDSRVGGYTF.

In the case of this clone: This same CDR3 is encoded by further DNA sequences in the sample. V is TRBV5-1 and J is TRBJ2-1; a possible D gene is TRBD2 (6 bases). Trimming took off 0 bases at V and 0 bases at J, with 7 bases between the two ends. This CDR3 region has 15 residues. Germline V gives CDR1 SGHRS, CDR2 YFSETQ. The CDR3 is CASSLGGGSYNEQFF. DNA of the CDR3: TGCGCCAGCAGCTTGGGGGGAGGCTCCTACAATGAGCAGTTCTTC. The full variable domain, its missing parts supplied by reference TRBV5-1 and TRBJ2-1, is KAGVTQTPRYLIKTRGQQVTLSCSPISGHRSVSWYQQTPGQGLQFLFEYFSETQRNKGNFPGRFSGRQFSNSRSEMNVSTLELGDSALYLCASSLGGGSYNEQFFGPGTRLTVL.

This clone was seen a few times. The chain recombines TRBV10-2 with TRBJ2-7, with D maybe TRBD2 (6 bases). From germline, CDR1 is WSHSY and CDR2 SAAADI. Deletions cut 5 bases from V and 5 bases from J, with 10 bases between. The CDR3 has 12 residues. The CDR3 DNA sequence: TGCGCCAGCAGTAAAGGGAGGAACGAGCAGTACTTC. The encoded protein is CASSKGRNEQYF.

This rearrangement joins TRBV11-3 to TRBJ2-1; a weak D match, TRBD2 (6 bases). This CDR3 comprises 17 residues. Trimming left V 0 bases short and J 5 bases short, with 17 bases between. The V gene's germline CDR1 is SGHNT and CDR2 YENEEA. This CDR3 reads CASSLDQRAKPDNEQFF. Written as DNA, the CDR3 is TGTGCCAGCAGCTTAGACCAGCGGGCTAAACCAGACAATGAGCAGTTCTTC.

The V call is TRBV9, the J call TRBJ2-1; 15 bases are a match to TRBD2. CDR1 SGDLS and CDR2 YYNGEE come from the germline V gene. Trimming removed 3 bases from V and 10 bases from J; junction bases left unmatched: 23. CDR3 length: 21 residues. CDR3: CASSEGTSGRPRAPNFIEQFF. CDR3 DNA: TGTGCCAGCAGCGAAGGGACTAGCGGGAGGCCCCGTGCCCCCAATTTCATAGAGCAGTTCTTC.

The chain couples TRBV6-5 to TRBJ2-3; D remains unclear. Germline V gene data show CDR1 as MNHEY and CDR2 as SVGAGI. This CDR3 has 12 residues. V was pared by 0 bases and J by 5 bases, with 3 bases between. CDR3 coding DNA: TGTGCCAGCAGTTACTCCCAAGATACGCAGTATTTT. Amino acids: CASSYSQDTQYF.

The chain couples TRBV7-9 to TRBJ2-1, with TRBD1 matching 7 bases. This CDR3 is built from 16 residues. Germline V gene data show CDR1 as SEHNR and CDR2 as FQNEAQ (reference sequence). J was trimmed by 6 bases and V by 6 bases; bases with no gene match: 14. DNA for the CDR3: TGTGCCAGCAGAACTACAGGGGAAAGGCTTGGCAATGAGCAGTTCTTC. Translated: CASRTTGERLGNEQFF.

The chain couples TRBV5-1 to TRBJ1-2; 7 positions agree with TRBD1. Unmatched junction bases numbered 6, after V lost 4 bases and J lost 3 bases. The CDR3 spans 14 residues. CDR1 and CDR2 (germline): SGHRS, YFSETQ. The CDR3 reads CASSPGQGDYGYTF. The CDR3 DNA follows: TGCGCCAGCAGCCCTGGCCAGGGGGACTATGGCTACACCTTC.

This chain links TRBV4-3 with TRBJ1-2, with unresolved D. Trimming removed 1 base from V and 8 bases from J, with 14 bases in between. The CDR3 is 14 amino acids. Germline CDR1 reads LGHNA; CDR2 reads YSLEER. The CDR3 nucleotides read TGCGCCAGCAGCCAAGGGCCCGGCGACGGGGGCTACACCTTC. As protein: CASSQGPGDGGYTF.

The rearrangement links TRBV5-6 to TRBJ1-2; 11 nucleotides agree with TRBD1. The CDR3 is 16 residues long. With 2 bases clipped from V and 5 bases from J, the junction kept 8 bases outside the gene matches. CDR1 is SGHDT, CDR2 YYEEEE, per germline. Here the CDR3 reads CASSFRDRGFAYGYTF. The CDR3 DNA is TGTGCCAGCAGCTTCCGGGACAGGGGGTTTGCTTATGGCTACACCTTC.

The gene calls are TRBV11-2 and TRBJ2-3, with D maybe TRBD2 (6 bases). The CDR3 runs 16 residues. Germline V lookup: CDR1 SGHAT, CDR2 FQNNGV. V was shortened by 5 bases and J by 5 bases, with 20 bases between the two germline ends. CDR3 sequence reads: CASSPQISRAGDTQYF. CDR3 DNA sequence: TGTGCCAGCAGCCCTCAGATATCTAGAGCGGGAGATACGCAGTATTTT.

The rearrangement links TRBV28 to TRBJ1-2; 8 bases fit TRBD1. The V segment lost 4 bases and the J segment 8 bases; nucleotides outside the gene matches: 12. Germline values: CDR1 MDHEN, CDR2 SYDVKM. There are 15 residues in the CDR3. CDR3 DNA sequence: TGTGCCAGCAGTTCCAGGACAGGGCGAACGTCAGGCTACACCTTC. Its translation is CASSSRTGRTSGYTF.